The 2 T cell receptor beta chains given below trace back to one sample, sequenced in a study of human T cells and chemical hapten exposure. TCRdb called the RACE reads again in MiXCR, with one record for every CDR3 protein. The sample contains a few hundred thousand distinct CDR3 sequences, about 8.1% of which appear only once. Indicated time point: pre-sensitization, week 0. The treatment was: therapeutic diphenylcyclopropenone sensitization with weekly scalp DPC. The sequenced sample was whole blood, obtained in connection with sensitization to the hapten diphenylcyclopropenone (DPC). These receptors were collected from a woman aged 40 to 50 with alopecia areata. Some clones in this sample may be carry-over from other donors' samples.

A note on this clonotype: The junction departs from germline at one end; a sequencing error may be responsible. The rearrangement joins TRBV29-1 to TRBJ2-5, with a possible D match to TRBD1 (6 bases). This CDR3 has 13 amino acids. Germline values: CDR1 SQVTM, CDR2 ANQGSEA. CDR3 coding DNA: TGCAGCGTTAGGGACATCGGTGGAGAGTCCCAGTACTTC. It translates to CSVRDIGGESQYF.

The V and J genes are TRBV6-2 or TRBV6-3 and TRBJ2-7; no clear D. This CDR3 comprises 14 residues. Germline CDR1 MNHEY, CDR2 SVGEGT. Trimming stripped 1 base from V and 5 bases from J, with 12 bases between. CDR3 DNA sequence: TGTGCCAGCAGTTACTGGCAGGTGGGAAACGAGCAGTACTTC. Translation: CASSYWQVGNEQYF.